This TCR beta chain is from a study of OX40 agonist ivuxolimab in advanced cancers. Generated by immunoSEQ multiplex PCR, the TCRdb table keeps only in-frame clones and is missing some. The profile shows 95,000 to 100,000 clones, just under 95% of them singletons. The CDR3 consists of 16 residues. V gave up 3 bases and J gave up 10 bases; unmatched junction bases: 12. The germline V gene has CDR1 LNHNV and CDR2 YYDKDF (reference sequence). The chain couples TRBV15 to TRBJ2-1; 10 bases align to TRBD1. The sequences come from CD4+ or CD8+ T cells sorted from blood, collected in a trial of the OX40 agonist ivuxolimab. This sequence originates from an adult with an advanced solid tumor such as melanoma, head and neck, liver or kidney cancer. CDR3 nucleotides: TGTGCCACCAGCAGTGCGCCCGGGACAGGGGCCCTAGAGCAGTTCTTC. This translates into CATSSAPGTGALEQFF.